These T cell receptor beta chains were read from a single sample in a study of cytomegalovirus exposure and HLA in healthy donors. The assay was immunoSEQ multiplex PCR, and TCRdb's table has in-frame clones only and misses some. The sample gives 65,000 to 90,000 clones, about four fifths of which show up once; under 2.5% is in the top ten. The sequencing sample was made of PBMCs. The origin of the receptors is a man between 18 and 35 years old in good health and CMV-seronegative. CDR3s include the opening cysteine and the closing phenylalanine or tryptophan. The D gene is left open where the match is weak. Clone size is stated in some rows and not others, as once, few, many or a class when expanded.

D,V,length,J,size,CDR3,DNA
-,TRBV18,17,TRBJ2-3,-,CASSPLASGYSTDTQYF,TGTGCCAGCTCACCACTGGCCAGCGGTTATAGCACAGATACGCAGTATTTT
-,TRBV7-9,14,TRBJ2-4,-,CASSTGPRGNIQYF,TGTGCCAGCAGCACCGGCCCAAGGGGAAACATTCAGTACTTC
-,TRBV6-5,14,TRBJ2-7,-,CASSLDGTLRGQYF,TGTGCCAGCAGTCTAGACGGGACATTACGTGGGCAGTACTTC
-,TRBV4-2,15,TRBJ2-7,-,CASRQHRTGFYEQYF,TGTGCCAGCAGACAACACCGAACAGGTTTTTACGAGCAGTACTTC
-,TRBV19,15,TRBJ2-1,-,CASKTSSVVYNEQFF,TGTGCCAGTAAGACTTCTAGCGTCGTCTACAATGAGCAGTTCTTC
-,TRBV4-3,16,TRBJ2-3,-,CASSQGSGSTLDTQYF,TGCGCCAGCAGCCAAGGTTCAGGGTCAACATTAGATACGCAGTATTTT
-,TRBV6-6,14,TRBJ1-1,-,CASRWTVLGTEAFF,TGTGCCAGCAGGTGGACAGTCCTCGGGACTGAAGCTTTCTTT
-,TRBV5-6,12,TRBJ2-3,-,CASTRYTDTQYF,TGTGCCAGCACCCGGTACACAGATACGCAGTATTTT
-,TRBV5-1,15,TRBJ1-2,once,CASSFGTTPREGYTF,TGCGCCAGCAGCTTCGGGACAACCCCCCGGGAAGGCTACACCTTC
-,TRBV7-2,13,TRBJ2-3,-,CASSRRGTDTQYF,TGTGCCAGCAGCCGCAGGGGCACAGATACGCAGTATTTT
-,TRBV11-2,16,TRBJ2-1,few,CASSSPRDSTNNEQFF,TGTGCCAGCAGCTCCCCCCGGGACTCAACTAACAATGAGCAGTTCTTC
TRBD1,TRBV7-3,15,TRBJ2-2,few,CASSWAGGSTGELFF,TGTGCCAGCAGCTGGGCAGGGGGTAGCACCGGGGAGCTGTTTTTT
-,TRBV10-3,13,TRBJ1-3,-,CAIRSGRGNTIYF,TGTGCCATCCGGTCAGGGAGGGGAAACACCATATATTTT
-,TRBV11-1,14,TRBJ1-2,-,CASSRRGADYGYTF,TGTGCCAGCAGCCGGCGGGGCGCGGACTATGGCTACACCTTC
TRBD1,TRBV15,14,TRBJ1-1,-,CATSSRTGNTEAFF,TGTGCCACCAGCAGCCGGACAGGAAACACTGAAGCTTTCTTT
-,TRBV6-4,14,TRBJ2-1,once,CASSAEIASNEQFF,TGTGCCAGCAGCGCCGAAATTGCGAGCAATGAGCAGTTCTTC
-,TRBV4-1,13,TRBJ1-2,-,CASSQDPGYGYTF,TGCGCCAGCAGCCAAGATCCAGGGTATGGCTACACCTTC
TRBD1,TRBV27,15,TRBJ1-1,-,CASSYYGTANTEAFF,TGTGCCAGCAGTTATTACGGGACAGCCAACACTGAAGCTTTCTTT
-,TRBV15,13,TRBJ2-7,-,CATSREEGSEQYF,TGTGCCACCAGCAGAGAAGAGGGTTCCGAGCAGTACTTC
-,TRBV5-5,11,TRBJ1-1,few,CASTRSTEAFF,TGTGCCAGCACCAGAAGTACTGAAGCTTTCTTT
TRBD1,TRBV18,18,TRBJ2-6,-,CASSPDRDLFSGANVLTF,TGTGCCAGCTCACCAGACAGGGATTTATTTTCTGGGGCCAACGTCCTGACTTTC
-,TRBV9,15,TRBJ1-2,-,CASSVAWTAGGGYTF,TGTGCCAGCAGCGTAGCGTGGACAGCAGGAGGTGGCTACACCTTC
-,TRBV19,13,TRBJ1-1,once,CASTSGGAVEAFF,TGTGCCAGTACTTCCGGAGGGGCAGTTGAAGCTTTCTTT
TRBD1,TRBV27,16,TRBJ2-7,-,CASSLSGGQGWYEQYF,TGTGCCAGCAGTTTATCGGGGGGACAGGGGTGGTACGAGCAGTACTTC
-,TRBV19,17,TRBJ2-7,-,CASSTPPGFPGSYEQYF,TGTGCCAGTAGTACCCCTCCCGGGTTCCCCGGATCCTACGAGCAGTACTTC
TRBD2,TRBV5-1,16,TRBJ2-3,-,CASSFLAGGPTDTQYF,TGCGCCAGCAGCTTCCTAGCGGGAGGGCCAACAGATACGCAGTATTTT
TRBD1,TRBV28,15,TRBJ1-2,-,CASSLPGTGGFGYTF,TGTGCCAGCAGTTTACCCGGGACAGGGGGCTTCGGCTACACCTTC
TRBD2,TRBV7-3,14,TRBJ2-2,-,CASSIGLALGELFF,TGTGCCAGCAGCATAGGACTAGCTCTCGGGGAGCTGTTTTTT
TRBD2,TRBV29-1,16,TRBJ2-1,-,CSVEILAETTYNEQFF,TGCAGCGTTGAGATACTAGCGGAGACCACATACAATGAGCAGTTCTTC
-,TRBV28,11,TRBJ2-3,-,CASSSLRAQYF,TGTGCCAGCAGTAGCCTGAGGGCGCAGTATTTT
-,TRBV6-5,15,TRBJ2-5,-,CASSNAGTPEETQYF,TGTGCCAGCAGTAACGCCGGGACACCAGAAGAGACCCAGTACTTC
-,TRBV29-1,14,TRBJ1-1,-,CSVEDQRRVAEAFF,TGCAGCGTTGAAGATCAGCGGAGGGTGGCTGAAGCTTTCTTT
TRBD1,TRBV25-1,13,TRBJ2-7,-,CASRGDRFYEQYF,TGTGCCAGCAGGGGGGACAGATTCTACGAGCAGTACTTC
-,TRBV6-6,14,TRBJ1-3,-,CASSLQGSGNTIYF,TGTGCCAGCAGTTTACAGGGTTCTGGAAACACCATATATTTT
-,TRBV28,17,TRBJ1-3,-,CASSPPLRALSGNTIYF,TGTGCCAGCAGCCCCCCCCTGCGCGCTCTCTCTGGAAACACCATATATTTT
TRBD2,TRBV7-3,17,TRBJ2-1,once,CASSSSLAGGPHNEQFF,TGTGCCAGCAGCTCCAGCCTAGCGGGAGGGCCCCACAATGAGCAGTTCTTC
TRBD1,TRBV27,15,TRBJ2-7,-,CASSLRGQGSYEQYF,TGTGCCAGCAGTTTGCGGGGACAGGGCTCCTACGAGCAGTACTTC
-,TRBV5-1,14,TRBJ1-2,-,CASSIGRGEGGYTF,TGCGCCAGCAGCATCGGCAGGGGAGAGGGTGGCTACACCTTC
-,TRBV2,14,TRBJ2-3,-,CASRGRTSTDTQYF,TGTGCCAGCAGAGGTAGGACAAGCACAGATACGCAGTATTTT
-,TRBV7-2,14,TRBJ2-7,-,CASSLNPSSYEQYF,TGTGCCAGCAGCTTAAATCCCAGTTCCTACGAGCAGTACTTC
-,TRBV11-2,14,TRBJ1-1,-,CASSLVGENTEAFF,TGTGCCAGCAGCTTAGTAGGGGAGAACACTGAAGCTTTCTTT
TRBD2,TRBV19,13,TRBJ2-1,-,CASGTSPYNEQFF,TGTGCCAGTGGGACTAGCCCCTACAATGAGCAGTTCTTC
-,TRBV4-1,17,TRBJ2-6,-,CASSQDSSVSGANVLTF,TGCGCCAGCAGCCAAGATTCGTCCGTCTCTGGGGCCAACGTCCTGACTTTC
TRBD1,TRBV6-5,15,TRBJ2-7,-,CASRTSPGQGYEQYF,TGTGCCAGCAGGACTTCCCCGGGACAGGGCTACGAGCAGTACTTC
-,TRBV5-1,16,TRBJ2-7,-,CASSLSLTRLAFEQYF,TGCGCCAGCAGCTTGTCCCTCACCAGGCTAGCCTTCGAGCAGTACTTC
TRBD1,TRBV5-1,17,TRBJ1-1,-,CASRLTQGGTMNTEAFF,TGCGCCAGCAGACTGACCCAGGGGGGAACTATGAACACTGAAGCTTTCTTT
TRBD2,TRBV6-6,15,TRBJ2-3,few,CASSLAAGGPDTQYF,TGTGCCAGCAGTCTAGCAGCGGGGGGGCCAGATACGCAGTATTTT
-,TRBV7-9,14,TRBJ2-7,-,CASSPTFRGFEQYF,TGTGCCAGCAGCCCCACATTTCGGGGTTTTGAGCAGTACTTC
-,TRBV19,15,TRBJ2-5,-,CASSITIENQETQYF,TGTGCCAGTAGTATCACCATAGAGAACCAAGAGACCCAGTACTTC
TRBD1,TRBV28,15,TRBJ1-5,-,CASSYDGQGGQPQHF,TGTGCCAGCAGCTACGACGGACAGGGTGGACAGCCCCAGCATTTT
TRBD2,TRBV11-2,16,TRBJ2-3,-,CASSPYTGLATDTQYF,TGTGCCAGCAGCCCATATACGGGACTAGCTACAGATACGCAGTATTTT
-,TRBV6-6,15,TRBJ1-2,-,CASSYSRVLNYGYTF,TGTGCCAGCAGTTACTCCAGGGTCCTTAACTATGGCTACACCTTC
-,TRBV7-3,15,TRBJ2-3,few,CASSPGGRNTDTQYF,TGTGCCAGCAGCCCCGGGGGGCGAAACACAGATACGCAGTATTTT
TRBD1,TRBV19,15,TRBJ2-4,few,CASSGTELAKNIQYF,TGTGCCAGTAGTGGGACAGAGCTAGCCAAAAACATTCAGTACTTC
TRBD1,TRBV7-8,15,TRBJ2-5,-,CASSLAGQGPRAQYF,TGTGCCAGCAGCTTAGCGGGACAGGGGCCAAGGGCCCAGTACTTC